A single sample is the source of the 13 T cell receptor beta chains below, sequenced in a study of shared clonotypes between healthy human individuals. Profiled with immunoSEQ multiplex PCR; TCRdb holds only in-frame clones, not every one. The sample includes 550,000 to 600,000 clones, around 77% of them seen just once. Sequenced material: PBMCs. Every receptor here comes from a middle-aged woman in good health. Some clones in this sample may be carry-over from other donors' samples.

This chain joins TRBV13 and TRBJ2-5, with 10 bases aligning to TRBD2. The trim removed 5 bases at V and 4 bases at J, leaving 4 bases unmatched. Germline loops: CDR1 PRHDT, CDR2 FYEKMQ (reference sequence). This CDR3 is 14 amino acids long. CDR3 sequence (DNA): TGTGCCAGCAGCCCCCGGACTAGCGGAGAGACCCAGTACTTC. It specifies CASSPRTSGETQYF.

The chain carries TRBV10-3 and TRBJ2-1, with 11 positions matching TRBD2. CDR1 and CDR2 (germline): ENHRY, SYGVKD. The CDR3 runs to 17 residues. V was clipped by 6 bases and J by 5 bases; unmatched bases: 12. The DNA of the CDR3 is TGTGCCATCAGACCTCTTGCTAGCGGGAGGCCTAACAATGAGCAGTTCTTC. It yields the protein CAIRPLASGRPNNEQFF.

About this clone itself: One end of the junction is discordant with germline, which a read error may explain. This chain links TRBV20-1 with TRBJ1-1; the D is unclear. Germline loops: CDR1 DFQATT, CDR2 SNEGSKA (reference sequence). This CDR3 is 8 amino acids long. CDR3 DNA: TGCAGTACTAGAGGAGCTTTCTTT. It is translated as CSTRGAFF.

As for this clone: Other DNA sequences of this sample code for an identical CDR3. The chain links TRBV6-1 to TRBJ2-5; D is ambiguous. V shed 6 bases and J shed 1 base, with 6 bases lying between them. Germline loops: CDR1 MNHNS, CDR2 SASEGT. CDR3 length: 12 residues. In DNA, the CDR3 is TGTGCCAGCAGGGACCTCCAAGAGACCCAGTACTTC. Protein sequence: CASRDLQETQYF.

The chain recombines TRBV10-1 with TRBJ2-7, with D possibly being TRBD1 (7 bases). The CDR3 is made up of 13 amino acids. V was cut by 4 bases and J by 7 bases, with 14 bases left in between. The germline V gene encodes CDR1 WNHNN and CDR2 SYGVQD (reference sequence). The CDR3 DNA follows: TGCGCCAGCAGTGGAGACAGGGCGGGGGAGCAGTACTTC. Amino acid sequence: CASSGDRAGEQYF.

This clone has at least ten counts. The genes are TRBV18 and TRBJ1-4, with TRBD1 as a possible D gene (5 bases). Germline assignment: CDR1 KGHSH and CDR2 LQKENI. V lost 3 bases and J lost 0, with 17 bases in between. The CDR3 is 18 amino acids. The CDR3 DNA is TGTGCCAGCTCACCGCTCATAAGTTTAGGGGCAACTAATGAAAAACTGTTTTTT. As protein: CASSPLISLGATNEKLFF.

Worth noting for this clone: Other DNA sequences in the sample encode the same CDR3. The J gene is TRBJ2-5, the V gene TRBV5-4; 14 bases match TRBD2. CDR3 length: 15 residues. Looked up from germline, CDR1 is SGHNT and CDR2 is YYREEE (reference sequence). Losses at the gene ends were 3 bases for V and 5 bases for J; bases not matched to a gene: 3. CDR3 sequence (DNA): TGTGCCAGCAGCTCGGGGACTAGCGGGGGTGAGACCCAGTACTTC. Protein product: CASSSGTSGGETQYF.

Details on this clone: A far bigger clonotype differs at one base, so this is likely a read error. This chain uses TRBV4-2 with TRBJ1-1; D is possibly TRBD1 (5 bases). This CDR3 region has 15 residues. CDR1 is LGHNA, CDR2 YNFKEQ, per germline. Here the CDR3 DNA reads TGTGCCAGCAGCCTAGATCGGGCAGGGTTAACTGAAGCTTTATTT. Protein product: CASSLDRAGLTEALF.

In the case of this clone: A read error is possible here, since a much larger clone lies one base away. The same CDR3 can be traced to other DNA sequences in this sample. The J gene is TRBJ2-5, the V gene TRBV28; either TRBD1 or TRBD2 may supply D (7 bases each). Trimming cost V 5 bases and J 6 bases, with 13 bases left between them. CDR1 and CDR2 (germline): MDHEN, SYDVKM. This CDR3 region has 13 residues. The CDR3 nucleotides read TGTGCCAGCAGTGTCAGGGGGGGACAGACCCAGTACTTC. Its translation: CASSVRGGQTQYF.

The genes are TRBV19 and TRBJ2-4, with 7 bases lining up with TRBD2. Germline values: CDR1 LNHDA, CDR2 SQIVND (reference sequence). The CDR3 consists of 15 residues. Trimming at V came to 5 bases and at J to 7 bases, leaving 11 bases not matched to a gene. The CDR3 reads CASSSLGGSGNIQYF. CDR3 in DNA: TGTGCCAGTAGTTCCCTGGGAGGGAGTGGGAACATTCAGTACTTC.

As regards this clone: This likely came from a read error, as a far larger clone is one base away. Other DNA sequences in the sample encode the same CDR3. This chain links TRBV4-3 with TRBJ1-1; the D gene is possibly TRBD1 (5 bases). Germline CDR1 LGHNA, CDR2 YSLEER. The CDR3 runs to 14 residues. Trimming left V 4 bases short and J 1 base short, with 10 bases between. DNA for the CDR3: TGCGCCAGCAGCCTAACAGGTGGGAACACTGAAGCTTTCTTT. Its protein product is CASSLTGGNTEAFF.

This clone appeared once. The V gene is TRBV6-5, the J gene TRBJ1-2, with 7 bases aligning to TRBD1. The CDR3 has 15 amino acids. Trimming cost V 5 bases and J 5 bases; bases outside gene matches: 11. Germline CDR1 reads MNHEY; CDR2 reads SVGAGI. The CDR3 DNA follows: TGTGCCAGCAGTCTCAGCGGACAGGCGCCTTATGGCTACACCTTC. Translation gives CASSLSGQAPYGYTF.

The rearrangement joins TRBV28 to TRBJ2-5, with D unresolved. Germline CDR1 reads MDHEN; CDR2 reads SYDVKM. The CDR3 contains 13 residues. V dropped 3 bases and J dropped 5 bases, with 10 bases sitting between them. CDR3 sequence (DNA): TGTGCCAGCAGTTTTGTGGCCGGGGAGACCCAGTACTTC. This sequence encodes CASSFVAGETQYF.